This paragraph covers one T cell receptor (beta chain) sequence. Germline V gives CDR1 KGHSH, CDR2 LQKENI. The CDR3 contains 13 residues. The sample belongs to a study of graft-versus-host responses after intestinal transplantation. Sorting was performed after the reaction on proliferating CFSE-low CD3+CD4+ and CD3+CD8+ responders. Libraries were prepared by immunoSEQ multiplex PCR; TCRdb keeps only in-frame clonotypes and omits some of them. There are 20,000 to 25,000 clones in the sample; about 55% occur only once, and approximately 0.97% lies in the top ten. This TCR came from a human patient who received an intestinal transplant. The material was alloreactive CD4+ T cells from a mixed lymphocyte reaction culture, obtained before intestinal transplant. Subset here: CFSE-low proliferating T cells sorted from approximately 6-day pre-transplant mixed lymphocyte reaction (GvH or HvG direction). This chain links TRBV18 with TRBJ2-5; 8 nucleotides match TRBD1. The J call may not be correct, given that the DNA end is closer to TRBJ2-7. DNA for the CDR3: TGTGCCAGCTCGGGACAGGAGTCCTACGAGCAGTACTTC. Its translation is CASSGQESYEQYF.